One TCR beta chain is described in this entry. In this sample, this clone turned up a few times. No antigen is known for it. Per-base qualities were not stored, and no clone one base away is much larger. In the prospective study, participants were roughly 18 to 100 years old, resided in under 30 geographic areas of the United States, and were enrolled through a virtual design. In the prospective study, participants were assigned to cohorts based on the clinical history participants reported in a screening survey and a study questionnaire. Exposed participants had been in contact with someone with a PCR-confirmed or clinician-diagnosed COVID-19 case within 2 weeks of study entry. In the prospective study, whole blood, serum and a nasopharyngeal or oropharyngeal swab were collected from each participant by mobile phlebotomists. Over an approximately 2-month period, participants in the prospective study had the option of providing additional blood draws and questionnaires. Before DNA extraction, blood samples from the prospective study were shipped at room temperature or frozen.

This specimen comes from a study of blood T cell repertoires in COVID-19 (dated by TCRdb to the early 2020s). A note on the overall study: Collaborator samples came from the United States, Italy and Spain and covered acute and convalescent phases of COVID-19. Where available, HLA class I and class II types were obtained from metadata supplied by the sample provider rather than from assay-based typing. The samples were drawn from two sources: the first 160 participants of the ongoing ImmuneRACE study, and 1,000 to 1,500 subjects contributed by 6 global collaborators. Subjects who had been exposed to COVID-19, were actively infected with it, or had recovered from it provided the deeply sampled blood TCRbeta repertoires that made up the dataset. A de-identified subject ID, COVID-19 status, age in years and sex were almost always included in the sample metadata. The repertoires were released in a freely available public database intended as a resource for research on the immune response to SARS-CoV-2. The prospective study material was composed of cDNA or gDNA derived from T cells, B-cell-depleted T cells, or PBMCs. Broad study findings and their caveats: How much clinical and demographic metadata was included differed by source and by participant, and the metadata was provided uncurated.

TCRbeta CDR3 regions were amplified from genomic DNA using the immunoSEQ Assay, a bias-controlled multiplex PCR. The original pipeline was this. Nucleated cell counts per sample were estimated from amplification of reference gene primers within the assay. To quantify the absolute abundance of each unique TCRbeta CDR3 rearrangement, sequence reads were collapsed and filtered. For each sample, productive Simpson clonality was calculated as the square root of Simpson's diversity index across productive rearrangements. The table was pulled from immuneACCESS by TCRdb, which kept in-frame rearrangements only. Such tables lose some clones; where checked, under half of the loss comes from unresolved V genes, and the rest has no known cause. Clonal size and the V and J genes are those of that table, whereas D and trimming came from the DNA. Across this sample there are approximately 190,000 clones, with around 83% seen only once. The top ten hold 3% to 3.5% of the sample.

Taken from cysteine to phenylalanine, the CDR3 has 16 residues. Of the read, only the CDR3 DNA is kept; its 48 bases are in frame from base 1. V ends up 6 bases short and J 2 bases short, with an unmatched junction base count of 13. Based on the germline V gene, the CDR1 and CDR2 sequences are MRHNA and SNTAGT. This chain is built from TRBV6-4 and TRBJ2-7; 7 junctional bases match TRBD1. Specimen: PBMCs or T cells enriched from blood (not recorded which). This TCR derives from a woman in her twenties or thirties who had been exposed to COVID-19. CDR3 reads: CASSGPTRDRTYEQYF. Read as DNA, the sequence is TGTGCCAGCAGCGGCCCAACCCGGGACAGAACCTACGAGCAGTACTTC.